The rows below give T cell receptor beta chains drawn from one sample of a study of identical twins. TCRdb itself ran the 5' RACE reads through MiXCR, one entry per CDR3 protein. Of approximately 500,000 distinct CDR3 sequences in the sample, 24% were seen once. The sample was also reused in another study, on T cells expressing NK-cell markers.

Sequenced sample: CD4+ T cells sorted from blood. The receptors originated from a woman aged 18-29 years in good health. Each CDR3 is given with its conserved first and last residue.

CDR3: CSAGQGVGYGYTF
V: TRBV29-1
J: TRBJ1-2

CDR3: CASSHGQSIYEQYF
V: TRBV4-3
J: TRBJ2-7

CDR3: CASSSRTVWTEAFF
V: TRBV11-2
J: TRBJ1-1

CDR3: CASSTTVKSQPQHF
V: TRBV9
J: TRBJ1-5

CDR3: CATSDRDRRFPAKNIQYF
V: TRBV24-1
J: TRBJ2-4

CDR3: CASSPRANYNEQFF
V: TRBV6-1
J: TRBJ2-1

CDR3: CASSLEGAEGETQYF
V: TRBV5-1
J: TRBJ2-5

CDR3: CASRLTGGAYNEQFF
V: TRBV12-3/TRBV12-4
J: TRBJ2-1

CDR3: CASSQVHGSLNEQFF
V: TRBV3-1
J: TRBJ2-1

CDR3: CASSEYRVNGYTF
V: TRBV6-1
J: TRBJ1-2

CDR3: CASSLGKVQFF
V: TRBV7-6
J: TRBJ2-1

CDR3: CASTKGTGKTNTGELFF
V: TRBV19
J: TRBJ2-2

CDR3: CASSWGDRGIAFF
V: TRBV5-1
J: TRBJ1-1

CDR3: CASGDRDREQYF
V: TRBV19
J: TRBJ2-7

CDR3: CSALLAGPESEQYF
V: TRBV20-1
J: TRBJ2-7

CDR3: CASSLSSNTEAFF
V: TRBV7-9
J: TRBJ1-1

CDR3: CASNVAGGYNSPLHF
V: TRBV9
J: TRBJ1-6

CDR3: CASSSTIGGRMYGYTF
V: TRBV5-1
J: TRBJ1-2

CDR3: CASSPGTLGTEAFF
V: TRBV6-2/TRBV6-3
J: TRBJ1-1

CDR3: CASSFRGLAGGYQETQYF
V: TRBV11-2
J: TRBJ2-5